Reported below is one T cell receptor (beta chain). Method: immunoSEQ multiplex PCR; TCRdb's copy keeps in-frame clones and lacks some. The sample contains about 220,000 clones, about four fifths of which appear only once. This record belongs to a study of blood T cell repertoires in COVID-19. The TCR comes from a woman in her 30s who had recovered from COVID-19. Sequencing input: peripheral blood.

CDR3 sequence reads: CATSRPSSGDTQYF. In nucleotides, the CDR3 is TGTGCCACCAGCAGACCTTCTTCCGGGGATACGCAGTATTTT. The V and J genes are TRBV15 and TRBJ2-3; D is uncertain. The CDR3 is 14 residues long. CDR1 LNHNV and CDR2 YYDKDF come from the germline V gene (reference sequence). V lost 2 bases to trimming and J lost 6 bases, with 12 bases between them.